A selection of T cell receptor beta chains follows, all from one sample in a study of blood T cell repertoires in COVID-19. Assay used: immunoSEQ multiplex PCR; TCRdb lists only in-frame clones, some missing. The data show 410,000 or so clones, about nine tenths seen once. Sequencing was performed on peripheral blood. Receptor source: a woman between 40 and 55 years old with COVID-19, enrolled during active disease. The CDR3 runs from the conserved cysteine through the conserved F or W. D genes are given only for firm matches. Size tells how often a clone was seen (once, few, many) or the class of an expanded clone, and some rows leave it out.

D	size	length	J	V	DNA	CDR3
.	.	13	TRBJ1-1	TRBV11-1	TGTGCCAGCAGCCCAGGGTTTAACACTGAAGCTTTCTTT	CASSPGFNTEAFF
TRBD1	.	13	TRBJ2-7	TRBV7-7	TGTGCTAGCAGCTTACAGGGGACCTCGAGGCAGTACTTC	CASSLQGTSRQYF
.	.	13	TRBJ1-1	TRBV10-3	TGTGCCATCAGTGGAGGGTCGGGCGGTGAAGCTTTCTTT	CAISGGSGGEAFF
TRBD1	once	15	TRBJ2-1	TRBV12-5	TGTGCTAGTGGCCTCGGGACAGCTGTGACTGGGGAGCAGTTCTTC	CASGLGTAVTGEQFF
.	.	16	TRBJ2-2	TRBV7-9	TGTGCCAGCAGCTTACGGGGGTCCGTGGGGACCGGGGAGCTGTTTTTT	CASSLRGSVGTGELFF
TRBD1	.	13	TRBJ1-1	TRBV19	TGTGCCAGTAGTAGACAGGGAGGCACTGAAGCTTTCTTT	CASSRQGGTEAFF
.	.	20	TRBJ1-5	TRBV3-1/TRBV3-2	TGTGCCAGCAGCCATCCCACGGCGCGCAAGAGCCACTATAGCAATCAGCCCCAGCATTTT	CASSHPTARKSHYSNQPQHF
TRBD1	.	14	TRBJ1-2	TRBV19	TGTGCCAGTAGTATGTACAGGGGGCTTGGTGGCTACACCTTC	CASSMYRGLGGYTF
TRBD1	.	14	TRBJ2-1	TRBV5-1	TGCGCCAGCAGCTTGGGGGACAGGGGCAATGAGCAGTTCTTC	CASSLGDRGNEQFF
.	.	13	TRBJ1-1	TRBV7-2	TGTGCCAGCAGCTTAGCTGTTGGGAGTGGAGCTTTCTTT	CASSLAVGSGAFF
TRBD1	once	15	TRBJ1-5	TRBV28	TGTGCCAGCAGTGCCCGGACAGGGTTTGATCAGCCCCAGCATTTT	CASSARTGFDQPQHF